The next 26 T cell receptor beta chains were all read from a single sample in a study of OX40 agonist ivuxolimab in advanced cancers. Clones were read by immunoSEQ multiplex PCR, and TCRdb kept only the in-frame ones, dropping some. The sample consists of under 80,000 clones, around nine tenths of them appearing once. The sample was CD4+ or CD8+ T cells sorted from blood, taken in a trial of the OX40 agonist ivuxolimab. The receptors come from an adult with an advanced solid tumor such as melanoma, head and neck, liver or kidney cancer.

CDR3 sequence (DNA): TGTGCCAGCTCACCAGCGGGAGGGCGGTTAGATGAGCAGTTCTTC. Translated, it gives CASSPAGGRLDEQFF. V and J are TRBV18 and TRBJ2-1, with 9 bases lining up with TRBD2. CDR3 length: 15 residues. V lost 2 bases to trimming and J lost 8 bases; unmatched junction nucleotides: 7. Germline CDR1 reads KGHSH; CDR2 reads LQKENI.

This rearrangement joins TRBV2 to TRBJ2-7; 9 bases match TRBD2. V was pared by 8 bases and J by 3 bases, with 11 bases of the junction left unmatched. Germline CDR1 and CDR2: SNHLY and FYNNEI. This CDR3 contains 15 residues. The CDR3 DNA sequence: TGTGCCAGCCAAACAGAGCGGGGGGCGGGCTACGAGCAGTACTTC. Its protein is CASQTERGAGYEQYF.

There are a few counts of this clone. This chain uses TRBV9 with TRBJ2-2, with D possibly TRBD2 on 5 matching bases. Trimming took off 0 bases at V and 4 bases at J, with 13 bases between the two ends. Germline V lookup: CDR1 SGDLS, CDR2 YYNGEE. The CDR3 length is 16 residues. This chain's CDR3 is CASSVAPTGITGELFF. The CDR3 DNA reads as TGTGCCAGCAGCGTAGCCCCCACCGGGATCACCGGGGAGCTGTTTTTT.

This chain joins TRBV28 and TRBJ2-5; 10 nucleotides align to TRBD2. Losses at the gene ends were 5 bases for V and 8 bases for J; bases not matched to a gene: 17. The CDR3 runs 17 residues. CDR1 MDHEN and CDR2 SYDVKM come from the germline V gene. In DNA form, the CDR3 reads TGTGCCAGCAGTCCGATCGGGACTAGCGTATACAAGAGAACCCAGTACTTC. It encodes CASSPIGTSVYKRTQYF.

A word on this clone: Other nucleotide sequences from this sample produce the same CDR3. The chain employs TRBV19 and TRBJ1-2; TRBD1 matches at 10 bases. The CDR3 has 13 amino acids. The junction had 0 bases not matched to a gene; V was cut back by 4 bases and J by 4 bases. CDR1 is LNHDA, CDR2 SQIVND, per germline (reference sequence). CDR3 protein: CASSRDRGYGYTF. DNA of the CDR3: TGTGCCAGTAGTAGGGACAGGGGCTATGGCTACACCTTC. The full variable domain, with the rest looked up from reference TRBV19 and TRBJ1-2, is DGGITQSPKYLFRKEGQNVTLSCEQNLNHDAMYWYRQDPGQGLRLIYYSQIVNDFQKGDIAEGYSVSREKKESFPLTVTSAQKNPTAFYLCASSRDRGYGYTFGSGTRLTVV.

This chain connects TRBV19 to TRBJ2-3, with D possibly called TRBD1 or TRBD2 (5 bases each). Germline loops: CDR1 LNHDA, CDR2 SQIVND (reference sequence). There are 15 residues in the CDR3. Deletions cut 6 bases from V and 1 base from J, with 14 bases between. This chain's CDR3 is CASRQDGTGTDTQYF. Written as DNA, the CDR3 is TGTGCCAGTAGACAGGACGGGACGGGCACAGATACGCAGTATTTT.

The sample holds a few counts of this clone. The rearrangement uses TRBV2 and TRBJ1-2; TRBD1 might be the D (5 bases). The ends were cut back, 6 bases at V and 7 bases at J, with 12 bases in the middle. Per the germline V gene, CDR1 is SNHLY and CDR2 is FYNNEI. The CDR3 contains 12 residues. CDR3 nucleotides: TGTGCCAGCAGGCCCAGGGTAGGTGGCTACACCTTC. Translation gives CASRPRVGGYTF.

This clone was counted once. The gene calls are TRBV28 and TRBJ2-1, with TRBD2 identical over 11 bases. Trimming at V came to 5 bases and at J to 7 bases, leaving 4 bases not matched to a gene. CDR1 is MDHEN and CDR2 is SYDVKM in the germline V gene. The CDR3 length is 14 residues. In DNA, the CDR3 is TGTGCCAGCAGTACTAGCGGGAGTACAAATGAGCAGTTCTTC. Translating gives CASSTSGSTNEQFF.

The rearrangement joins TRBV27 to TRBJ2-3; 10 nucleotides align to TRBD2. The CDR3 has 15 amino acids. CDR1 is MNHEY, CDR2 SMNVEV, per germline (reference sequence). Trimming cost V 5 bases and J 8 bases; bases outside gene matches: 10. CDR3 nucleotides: TGTGCCAGCAGTGCAGGACTAGCGGTAAGAGGTACGCAGTATTTT. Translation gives CASSAGLAVRGTQYF.

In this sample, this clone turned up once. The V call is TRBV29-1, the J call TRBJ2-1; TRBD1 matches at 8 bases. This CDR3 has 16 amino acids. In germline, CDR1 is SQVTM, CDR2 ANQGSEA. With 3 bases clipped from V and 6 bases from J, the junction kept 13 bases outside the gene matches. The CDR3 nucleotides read TGCAGCGTTGATGTGGTACAGGGGGTTGGTGGCAATGAGCAGTTCTTC. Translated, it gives CSVDVVQGVGGNEQFF.

As DNA, the CDR3 is TGCGCCAGCAGCTTGTACGGGAGCAACGAGCAGTACTTC. Translation gives CASSLYGSNEQYF. V is TRBV5-1 and J is TRBJ2-7; tentatively, D is TRBD2 (6 bases). V shed 1 base and J shed 5 bases, with 10 bases lying between them. CDR1 is SGHRS and CDR2 is YFSETQ in the germline V gene. The CDR3 sequence is 13 residues long.

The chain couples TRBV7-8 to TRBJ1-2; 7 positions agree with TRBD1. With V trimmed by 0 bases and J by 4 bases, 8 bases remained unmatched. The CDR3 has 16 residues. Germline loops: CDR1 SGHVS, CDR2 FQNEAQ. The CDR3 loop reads CASSLAQGGASYGYTF. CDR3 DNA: TGTGCCAGCAGCTTAGCTCAAGGGGGCGCATCCTATGGCTACACCTTC.

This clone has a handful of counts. CDR3 loop: CASSFLPILREDYTGELFF. The CDR3 region has the DNA TGCGCCAGCAGCTTCCTGCCAATTTTGCGGGAGGATTATACCGGGGAGCTGTTTTTT. This rearrangement joins TRBV5-1 to TRBJ2-2, with 8 bases that match TRBD2. Germline V gene sequence: CDR1 SGHRS, CDR2 YFSETQ. V lost 2 bases to trimming and J lost 5 bases; unmatched junction nucleotides: 17. The CDR3 extends over 19 amino acids.

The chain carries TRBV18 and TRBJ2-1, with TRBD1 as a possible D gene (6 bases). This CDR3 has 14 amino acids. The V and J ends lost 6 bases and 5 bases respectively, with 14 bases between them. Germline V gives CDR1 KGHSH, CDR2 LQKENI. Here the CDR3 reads CASSQSWTDNEQFF. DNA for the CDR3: TGTGCCAGCTCCCAATCCTGGACAGACAATGAGCAGTTCTTC.

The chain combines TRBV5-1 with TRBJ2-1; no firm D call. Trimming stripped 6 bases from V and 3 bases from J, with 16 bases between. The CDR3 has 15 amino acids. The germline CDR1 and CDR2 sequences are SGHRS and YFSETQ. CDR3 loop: CASTTESRVYNEQFF. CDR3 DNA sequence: TGCGCCAGCACTACGGAGTCAAGAGTCTACAATGAGCAGTTCTTC.

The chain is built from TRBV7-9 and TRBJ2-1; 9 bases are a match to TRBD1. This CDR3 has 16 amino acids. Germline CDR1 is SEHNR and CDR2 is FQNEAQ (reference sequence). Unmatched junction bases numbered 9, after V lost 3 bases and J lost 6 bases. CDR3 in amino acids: CASSFGSGQGSNEQFF. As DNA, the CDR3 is TGTGCCAGCAGCTTTGGCTCGGGACAGGGAAGCAATGAGCAGTTCTTC. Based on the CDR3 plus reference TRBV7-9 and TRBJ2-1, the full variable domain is DTGVSQNPRHKITKRGQNVTFRCDPISEHNRLYWYRQTLGQGPEFLTYFQNEAQLEKSRLLSDRFSAERPKGSFSTLEIQRTEQGDSAMYLCASSFGSGQGSNEQFFGPGTRLTVL.

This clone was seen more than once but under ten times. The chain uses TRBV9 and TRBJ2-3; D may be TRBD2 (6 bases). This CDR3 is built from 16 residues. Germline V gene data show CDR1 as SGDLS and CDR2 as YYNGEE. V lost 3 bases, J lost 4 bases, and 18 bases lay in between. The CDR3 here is CASSEGKAGPADTQYF. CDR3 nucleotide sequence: TGTGCCAGCAGCGAGGGGAAGGCGGGGCCCGCAGATACGCAGTATTTT.

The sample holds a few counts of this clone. The CDR3 loop reads CASSGRGRGYTF. The CDR3 DNA reads as TGTGCCAGCAGCGGGAGGGGTCGGGGCTACACCTTC. The V gene is TRBV28, the J gene TRBJ1-2; perhaps TRBD1 as D (5 bases). V was clipped by 6 bases and J by 8 bases, with 13 bases between them. The CDR3 covers 12 residues. Germline CDR1 and CDR2: MDHEN and SYDVKM.

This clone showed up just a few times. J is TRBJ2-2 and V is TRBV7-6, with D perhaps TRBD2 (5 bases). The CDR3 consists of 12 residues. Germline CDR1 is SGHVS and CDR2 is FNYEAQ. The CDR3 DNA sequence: TGTGCGAGCGGCCTGGGCACCGGGGAGCTGTTTTTT. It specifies CASGLGTGELFF.

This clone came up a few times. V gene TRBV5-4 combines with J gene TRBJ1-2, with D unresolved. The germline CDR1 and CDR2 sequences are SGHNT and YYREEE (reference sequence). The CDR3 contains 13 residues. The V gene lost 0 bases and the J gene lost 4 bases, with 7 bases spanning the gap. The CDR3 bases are TGTGCCAGCAGCTTGGCCGGATTCTATGGCTACACCTTC. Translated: CASSLAGFYGYTF.

The CDR3 sequence is CASSVGGLPGEQYF. The DNA for the CDR3 is TGTGCCAGCAGCGTAGGGGGTCTCCCGGGGGAGCAGTACTTC. The rearrangement links TRBV9 to TRBJ2-7; TRBD2 is a possible D gene (5 bases). Germline V gene sequence: CDR1 SGDLS, CDR2 YYNGEE. V lost 0 bases and J 7 bases, leaving 14 bases between the germline ends. The CDR3 runs to 14 residues. Filled out from reference TRBV9 and TRBJ2-7, the complete variable domain reads DSGVTQTPKHLITATGQRVTLRCSPRSGDLSVYWYQQSLDQGLQFLIQYYNGEERAKGNILERFSAQQFPDLHSELNLSSLELGDSALYFCASSVGGLPGEQYFGPGTRLTVT.

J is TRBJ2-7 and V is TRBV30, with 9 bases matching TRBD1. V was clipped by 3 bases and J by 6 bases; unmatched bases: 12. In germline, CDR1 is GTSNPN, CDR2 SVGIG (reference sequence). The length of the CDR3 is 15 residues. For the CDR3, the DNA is TGTGCCTGGAGGGGCCCCGGACAGGGGAGGGCCGAGCAGTACTTC. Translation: CAWRGPGQGRAEQYF.

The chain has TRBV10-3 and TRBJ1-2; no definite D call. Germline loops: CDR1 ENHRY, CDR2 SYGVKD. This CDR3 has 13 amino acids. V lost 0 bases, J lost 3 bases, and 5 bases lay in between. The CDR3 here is CAISESYDYGYTF. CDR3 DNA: TGTGCCATCAGTGAGTCGTACGACTATGGCTACACCTTC.

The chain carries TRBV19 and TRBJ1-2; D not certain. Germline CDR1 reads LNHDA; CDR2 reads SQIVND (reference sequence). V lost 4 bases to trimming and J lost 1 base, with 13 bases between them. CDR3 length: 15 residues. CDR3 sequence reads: CASSSANPYNYGYTF. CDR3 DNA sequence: TGTGCCAGTAGTAGTGCAAACCCCTATAACTATGGCTACACCTTC.

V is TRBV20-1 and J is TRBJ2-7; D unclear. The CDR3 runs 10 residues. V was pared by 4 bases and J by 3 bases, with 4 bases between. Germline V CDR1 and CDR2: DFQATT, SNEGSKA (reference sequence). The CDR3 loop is CSATYYEQYF. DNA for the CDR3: TGCAGTGCTACCTACTACGAGCAGTACTTC.

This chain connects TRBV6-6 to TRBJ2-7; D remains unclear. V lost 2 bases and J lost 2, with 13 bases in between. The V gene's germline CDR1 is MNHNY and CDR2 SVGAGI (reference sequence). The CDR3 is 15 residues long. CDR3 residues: CASSYVGRTPYEQYF. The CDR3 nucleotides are TGTGCCAGCAGTTACGTGGGCAGGACCCCCTACGAGCAGTACTTC.